This T cell receptor (beta chain) stems from a study of shared clonotypes between healthy human individuals. TCRdb's copy holds only in-frame clones and misses some; the assay was immunoSEQ multiplex PCR. The repertoire has under 1,100,000 clones, about 80% of them found once; the top ten carry approximately 1.5%. The sample comprised memory CD4+ T cells sorted from blood. Subset defined: CD45RA-negative fraction. The receptor was derived from a man aged 18 to 35 in good health.

As DNA, the CDR3 is TGTGCCAGCAGCTTAGCTTTGCTAGCCAAAAACATTCAGTACTTC. Its translation: CASSLALLAKNIQYF. The chain uses TRBV7-2 and TRBJ2-4; unclear D gene. V dropped 0 bases and J dropped 0 bases, with 6 bases sitting between them. The CDR3 runs 15 residues. In germline, CDR1 is SGHTA, CDR2 FQGNSA.